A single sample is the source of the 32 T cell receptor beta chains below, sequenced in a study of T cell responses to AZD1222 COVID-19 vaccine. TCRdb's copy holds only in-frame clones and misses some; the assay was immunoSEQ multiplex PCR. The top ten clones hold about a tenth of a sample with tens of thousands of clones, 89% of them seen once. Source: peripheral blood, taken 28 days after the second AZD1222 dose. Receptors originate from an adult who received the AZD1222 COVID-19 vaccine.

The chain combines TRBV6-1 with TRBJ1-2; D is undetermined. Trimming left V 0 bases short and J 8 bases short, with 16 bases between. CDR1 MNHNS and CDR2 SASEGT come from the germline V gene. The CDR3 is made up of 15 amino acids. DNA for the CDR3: TGTGCCAGCAGTGAAGCGCTATCAGTGGCCTGGGGCTACACCTTC. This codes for CASSEALSVAWGYTF.

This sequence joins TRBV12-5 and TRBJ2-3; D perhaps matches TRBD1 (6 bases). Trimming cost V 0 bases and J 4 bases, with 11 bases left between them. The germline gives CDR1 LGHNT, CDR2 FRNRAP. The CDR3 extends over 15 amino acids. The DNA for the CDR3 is TGTGCTAGTGGTTTGGTACAGGGATCGGCAGATACGCAGTATTTT. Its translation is CASGLVQGSADTQYF. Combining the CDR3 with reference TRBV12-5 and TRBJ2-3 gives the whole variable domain DARVTQTPRHKVTEMGQEVTMRCQPILGHNTVFWYRQTMMQGLELLAYFRNRAPLDDSGMPKDRFSAEMPDATLATLKIQPSEPRDSAVYFCASGLVQGSADTQYFGPGTRLTVL.

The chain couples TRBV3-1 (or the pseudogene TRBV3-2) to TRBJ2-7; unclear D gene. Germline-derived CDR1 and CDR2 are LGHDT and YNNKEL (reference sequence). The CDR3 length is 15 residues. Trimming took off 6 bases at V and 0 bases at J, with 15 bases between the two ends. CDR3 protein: CASRSGPPNSYEQYF. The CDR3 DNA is TGTGCCAGCAGAAGTGGCCCTCCCAACTCCTACGAGCAGTACTTC.

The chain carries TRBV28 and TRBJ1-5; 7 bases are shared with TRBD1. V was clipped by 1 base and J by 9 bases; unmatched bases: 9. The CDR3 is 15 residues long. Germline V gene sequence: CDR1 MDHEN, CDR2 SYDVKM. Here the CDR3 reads CASSLSQGSGPPQHF. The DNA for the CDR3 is TGTGCCAGCAGTTTATCACAGGGGAGCGGACCGCCCCAGCATTTT.

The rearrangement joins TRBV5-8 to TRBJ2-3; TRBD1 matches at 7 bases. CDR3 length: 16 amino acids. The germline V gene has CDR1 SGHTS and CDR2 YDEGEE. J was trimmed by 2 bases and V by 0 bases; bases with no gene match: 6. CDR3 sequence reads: CASSLAGTAPTDTQYF. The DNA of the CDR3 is TGTGCCAGCAGCTTGGCCGGGACAGCACCCACAGATACGCAGTATTTT.

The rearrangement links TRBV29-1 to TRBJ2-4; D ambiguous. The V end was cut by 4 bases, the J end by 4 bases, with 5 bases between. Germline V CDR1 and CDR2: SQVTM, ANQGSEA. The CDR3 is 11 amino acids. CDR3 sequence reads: CSVGRKNIQYF. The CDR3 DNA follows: TGCAGCGTTGGGCGAAAAAACATTCAGTACTTC.

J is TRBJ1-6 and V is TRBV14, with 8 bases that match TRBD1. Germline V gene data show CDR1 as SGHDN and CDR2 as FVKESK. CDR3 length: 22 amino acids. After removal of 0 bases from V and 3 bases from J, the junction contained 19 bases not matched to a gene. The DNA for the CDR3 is TGTGCCAGCAGCCAAGACCGGACAGGGAAATTCTCTGGTCTTGACTATAATTCACCCCTCCACTTT. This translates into CASSQDRTGKFSGLDYNSPLHF.

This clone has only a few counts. CDR3 nucleotides: TGTGCCAGCAGCCAAGGCGGGGCGGGGGGACCCTACAATGAGCAGTTCTTC. This codes for CASSQGGAGGPYNEQFF. The chain has TRBV4-2 and TRBJ2-1; 8 nucleotides line up with TRBD2. Germline CDR1 LGHNA, CDR2 YNFKEQ. The CDR3 runs 17 residues. The V segment lost 1 base and the J segment 2 bases; nucleotides outside the gene matches: 7.

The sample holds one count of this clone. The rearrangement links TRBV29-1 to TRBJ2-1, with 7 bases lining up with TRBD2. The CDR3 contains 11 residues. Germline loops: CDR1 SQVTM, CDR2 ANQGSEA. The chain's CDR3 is CLGGGYNEQFF. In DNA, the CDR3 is TGCCTCGGCGGGGGCTACAATGAGCAGTTCTTC.

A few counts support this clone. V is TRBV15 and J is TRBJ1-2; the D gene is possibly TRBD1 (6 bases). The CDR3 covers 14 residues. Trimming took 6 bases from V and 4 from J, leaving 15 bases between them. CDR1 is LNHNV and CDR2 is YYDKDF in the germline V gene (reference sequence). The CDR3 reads CATREGGDPYGYTF. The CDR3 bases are TGTGCCACCAGGGAGGGGGGAGATCCCTATGGCTACACCTTC.

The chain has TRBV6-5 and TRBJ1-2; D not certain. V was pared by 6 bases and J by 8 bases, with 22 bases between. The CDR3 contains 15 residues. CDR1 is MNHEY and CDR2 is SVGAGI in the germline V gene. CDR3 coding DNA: TGTGCCAGCAGCCTCCCCCCACCGGGGTTGTTAGGCTACACCTTC. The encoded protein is CASSLPPPGLLGYTF.

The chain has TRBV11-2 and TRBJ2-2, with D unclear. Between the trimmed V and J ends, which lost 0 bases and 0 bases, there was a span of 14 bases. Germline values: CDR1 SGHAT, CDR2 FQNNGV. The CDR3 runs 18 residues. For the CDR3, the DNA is TGTGCCAGCAGCTTAGAGCCCCACGCGGCAGCGAACACCGGGGAGCTGTTTTTT. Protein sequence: CASSLEPHAAANTGELFF.

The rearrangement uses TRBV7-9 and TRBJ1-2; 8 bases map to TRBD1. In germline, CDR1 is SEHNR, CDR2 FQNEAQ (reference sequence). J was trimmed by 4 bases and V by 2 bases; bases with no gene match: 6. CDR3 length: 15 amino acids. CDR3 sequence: CASSLSGQGSYGYTF. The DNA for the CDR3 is TGTGCCAGCAGCTTATCAGGACAGGGCAGCTATGGCTACACCTTC.

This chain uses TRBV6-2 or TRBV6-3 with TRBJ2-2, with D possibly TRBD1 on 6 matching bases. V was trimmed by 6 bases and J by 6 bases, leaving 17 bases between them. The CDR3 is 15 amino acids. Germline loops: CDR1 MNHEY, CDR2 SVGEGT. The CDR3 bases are TGTGCCAGCAGCGTAGTACAGGGTAACTCCGGGGAGCTGTTTTTT. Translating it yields CASSVVQGNSGELFF.

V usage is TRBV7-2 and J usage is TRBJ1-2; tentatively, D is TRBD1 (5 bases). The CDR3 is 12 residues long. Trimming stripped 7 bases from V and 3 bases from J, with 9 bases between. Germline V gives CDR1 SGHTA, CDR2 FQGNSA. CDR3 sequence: CASKRGDYGYTF. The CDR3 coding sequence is TGTGCCAGCAAAAGGGGAGACTATGGCTACACCTTC. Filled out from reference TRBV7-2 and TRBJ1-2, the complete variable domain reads GAGVSQSPSNKVTEKGKDVELRCDPISGHTALYWYRQSLGQGLEFLIYFQGNSAPDKSGLPSDRFSAERTGGSVSTLTIQRTQQEDSAVYLCASKRGDYGYTFGSGTRLTVV.

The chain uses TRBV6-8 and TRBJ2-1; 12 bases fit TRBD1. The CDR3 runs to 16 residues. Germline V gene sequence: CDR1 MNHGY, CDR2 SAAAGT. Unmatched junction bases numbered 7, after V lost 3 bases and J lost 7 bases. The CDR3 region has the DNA TGTGCCAGCAGTTATGAGAGGGACAGGGGGCGAAATGAGCAGTTCTTC. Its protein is CASSYERDRGRNEQFF.

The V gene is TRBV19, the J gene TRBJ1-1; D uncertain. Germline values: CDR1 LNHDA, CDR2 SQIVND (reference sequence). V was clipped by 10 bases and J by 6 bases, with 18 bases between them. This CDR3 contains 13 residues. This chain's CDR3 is CATHGVQESEAFF. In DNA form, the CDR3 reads TGTGCCACCCACGGGGTCCAGGAGTCTGAAGCTTTCTTT.

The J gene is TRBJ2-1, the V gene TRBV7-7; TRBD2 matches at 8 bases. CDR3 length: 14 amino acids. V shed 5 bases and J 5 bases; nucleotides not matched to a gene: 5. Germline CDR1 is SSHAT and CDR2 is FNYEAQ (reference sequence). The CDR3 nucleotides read TGTGCCAGCAGCCTTAGCGGGGTAAACAATGAGCAGTTCTTC. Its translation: CASSLSGVNNEQFF.

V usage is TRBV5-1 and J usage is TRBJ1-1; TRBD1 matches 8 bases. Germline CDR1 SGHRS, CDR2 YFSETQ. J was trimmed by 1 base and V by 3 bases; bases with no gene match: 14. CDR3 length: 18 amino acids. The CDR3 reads CASSSAATGVITNTEAFF. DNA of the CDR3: TGCGCCAGCAGCTCCGCGGCGACAGGGGTGATAACGAACACTGAAGCTTTCTTT.

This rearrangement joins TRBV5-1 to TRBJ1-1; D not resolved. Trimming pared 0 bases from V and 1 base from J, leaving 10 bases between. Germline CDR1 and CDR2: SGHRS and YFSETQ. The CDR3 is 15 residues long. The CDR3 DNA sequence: TGCGCCAGCAGCTTGGAACCTTCCAGGAACACTGAAGCTTTCTTT. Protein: CASSLEPSRNTEAFF. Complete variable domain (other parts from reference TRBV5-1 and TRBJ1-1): KAGVTQTPRYLIKTRGQQVTLSCSPISGHRSVSWYQQTPGQGLQFLFEYFSETQRNKGNFPGRFSGRQFSNSRSEMNVSTLELGDSALYLCASSLEPSRNTEAFFGQGTRLTVV.

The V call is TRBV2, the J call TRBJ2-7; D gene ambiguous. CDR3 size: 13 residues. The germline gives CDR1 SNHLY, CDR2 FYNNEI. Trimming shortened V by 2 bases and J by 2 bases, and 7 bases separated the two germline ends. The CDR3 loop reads CASSEIGTYEQYV. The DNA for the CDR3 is TGTGCCAGCAGTGAAATCGGCACCTACGAGCAGTACGTC.

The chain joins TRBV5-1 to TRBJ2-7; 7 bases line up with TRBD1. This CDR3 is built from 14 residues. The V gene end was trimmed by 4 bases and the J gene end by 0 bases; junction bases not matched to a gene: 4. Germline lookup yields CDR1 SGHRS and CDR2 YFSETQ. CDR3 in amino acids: CASSPGTVSYEQYV. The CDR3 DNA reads TGCGCCAGCAGCCCGGGGACAGTCTCCTACGAGCAGTACGTC.

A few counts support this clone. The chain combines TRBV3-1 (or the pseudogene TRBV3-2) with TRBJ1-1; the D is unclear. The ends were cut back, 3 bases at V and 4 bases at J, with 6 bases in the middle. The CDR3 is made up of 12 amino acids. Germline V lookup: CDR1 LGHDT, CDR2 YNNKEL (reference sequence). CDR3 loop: CASSHRLTEAFF. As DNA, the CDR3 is TGTGCCAGCAGCCACCGCCTCACTGAAGCTTTCTTT.

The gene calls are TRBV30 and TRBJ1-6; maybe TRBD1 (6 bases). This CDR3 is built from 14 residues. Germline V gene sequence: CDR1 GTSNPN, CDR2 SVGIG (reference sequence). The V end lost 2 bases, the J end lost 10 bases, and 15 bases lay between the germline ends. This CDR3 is CAWSPQGRVSPLHF. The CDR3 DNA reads TGTGCCTGGAGTCCACAGGGTAGGGTATCACCCCTCCACTTT.

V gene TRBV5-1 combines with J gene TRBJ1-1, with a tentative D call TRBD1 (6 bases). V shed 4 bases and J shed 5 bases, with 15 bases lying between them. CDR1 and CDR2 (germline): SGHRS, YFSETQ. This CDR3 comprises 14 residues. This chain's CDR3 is CASSPVGARTEAFF. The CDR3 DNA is TGCGCCAGCAGCCCAGTGGGGGCGCGGACTGAAGCTTTCTTT.

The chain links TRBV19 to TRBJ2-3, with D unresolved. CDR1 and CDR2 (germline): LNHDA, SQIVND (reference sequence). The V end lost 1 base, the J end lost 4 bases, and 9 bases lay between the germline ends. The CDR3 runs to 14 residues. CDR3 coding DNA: TGTGCCAGTAGTATAGTCCCAGCAGCAGATACGCAGTATTTT. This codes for CASSIVPAADTQYF.

In DNA form, the CDR3 reads TGTGCCAGCCGAGAAGGGGCCTATAGCAATCAGCCCCAGCATTTT. It translates to CASREGAYSNQPQHF. The chain couples TRBV4-2 to TRBJ1-5; D possibly corresponds to TRBD1 (5 bases). V gave up 8 bases and J gave up 0 bases, with 14 bases separating them. CDR1 is LGHNA and CDR2 is YNFKEQ in the germline V gene. The CDR3 runs to 15 residues.

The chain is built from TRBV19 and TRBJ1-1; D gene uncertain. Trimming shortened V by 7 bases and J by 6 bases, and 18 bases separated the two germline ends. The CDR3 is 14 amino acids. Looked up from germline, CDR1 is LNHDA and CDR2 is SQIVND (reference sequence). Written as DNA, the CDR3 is TGTGCCAGTACCCTCGGGCCGGTAGTCTCTGAAGCTTTCTTT. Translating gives CASTLGPVVSEAFF.

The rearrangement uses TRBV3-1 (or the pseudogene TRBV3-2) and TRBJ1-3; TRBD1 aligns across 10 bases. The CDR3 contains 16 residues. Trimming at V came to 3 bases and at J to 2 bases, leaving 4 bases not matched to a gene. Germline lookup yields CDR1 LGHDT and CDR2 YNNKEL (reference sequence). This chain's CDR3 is CASSHTDRGAGNTIYF. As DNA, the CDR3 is TGTGCCAGCAGCCACACGGACAGGGGGGCTGGAAACACCATATATTTT.

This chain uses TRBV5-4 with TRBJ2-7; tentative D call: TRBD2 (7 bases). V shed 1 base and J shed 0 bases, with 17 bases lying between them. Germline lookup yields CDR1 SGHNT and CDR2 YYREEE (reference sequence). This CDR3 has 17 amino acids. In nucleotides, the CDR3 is TGTGCCAGCAGCTTGCCGGGGGCGGGGGCCCTCTCCTACGAGCAGTACTTC. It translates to CASSLPGAGALSYEQYF.

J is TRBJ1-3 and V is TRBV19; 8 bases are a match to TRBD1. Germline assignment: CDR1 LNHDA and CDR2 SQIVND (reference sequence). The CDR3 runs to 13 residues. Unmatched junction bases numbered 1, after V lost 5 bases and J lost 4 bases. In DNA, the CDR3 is TGTGCCAGTAGTCAGGGGGCGGGAAACACCATATATTTT. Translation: CASSQGAGNTIYF.

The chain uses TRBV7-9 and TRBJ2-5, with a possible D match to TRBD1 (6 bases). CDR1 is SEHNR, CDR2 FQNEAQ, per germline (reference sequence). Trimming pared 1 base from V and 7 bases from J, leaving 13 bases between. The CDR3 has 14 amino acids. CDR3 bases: TGTGCCAGCAGCTTAGGGACAGCCCAGATGACCCAGTACTTC. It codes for CASSLGTAQMTQYF.